What follows describes a single T cell receptor (beta chain). This entry is derived from a study of cytomegalovirus exposure and HLA in healthy donors. Profiled with immunoSEQ multiplex PCR; TCRdb holds only in-frame clones, not every one. This table has 150,000 to 200,000 clones, roughly 89% appearing once. Source material: PBMCs. This receptor was obtained from a woman aged 18-29 years in good health and CMV-seropositive.

The CDR3, as DNA: TGTGCCAGCAGTTCCGGGGGGGGACTCTATGGCTACACCTTC. Translation gives CASSSGGGLYGYTF. V and J are TRBV27 and TRBJ1-2; the D gene is possibly TRBD1 (5 bases). The germline V and J ends were trimmed by 4 bases and 4 bases, with 13 bases remaining between them. The CDR3 spans 14 residues. CDR1 and CDR2 (germline): MNHEY, SMNVEV (reference sequence).